The text below deals with one T cell receptor (beta chain). Its antigen is still unknown. The PCR used 60 Vbeta and 13 Jbeta primers. The assay was immunoSEQ multiplex PCR, and TCRdb's table has in-frame clones only and misses some. The data contain over 150,000 clones, approximately 80% of them singletons. The V gene end was trimmed by 5 bases and the J gene end by 5 bases; junction bases not matched to a gene: 9. The CDR3 is 14 amino acids. The V gene's germline CDR1 is MNHEY and CDR2 SMNVEV (reference sequence). The data were obtained in a study of cytomegalovirus exposure and HLA in healthy donors. General observations from the study: It has been reported that TCR beta sequences accurately predicted the HLA-A and HLA-B alleles of most subjects. In a later analysis, an Asian-associated ancestry cluster reportedly showed fewer N-insertions than the roughly 700-donor mean. Across donors, most TCRs were seen rarely, yet some public ones were widespread. V- and J-gene trimming of TCR beta was linked (in a later analysis) to a missense DCLRE1C variant.

The gene calls are TRBV27 and TRBJ2-7; 7 bases map to TRBD1. This TCR came from a woman between 40 and 50 years old in good health and CMV-seropositive. Sequencing was performed on PBMCs. Here the CDR3 reads CASSAKQGINEQYF. DNA for the CDR3: TGTGCCAGCAGTGCCAAACAGGGGATCAACGAGCAGTACTTC.